This TCR beta chain was captured by sequencing in a study of T cells in Graves' hyperthyroidism and ophthalmopathy. Whole-study findings and limits: Model predictions of ophthalmopathy came a median approximately 6.8 months before onset.

This clonotype has ten or more counts. Antigen specificity is unknown. From RNA transcripts, TCR beta CDR3 regions were amplified. The TCR CDR3 first-round RT-PCR relied on the HTBI primer set. TCRdb re-derived calls from the multiplex PCR reads in MiXCR, one entry per CDR3 protein. The top ten clones hold 30% of a sample with fewer than 300,000 distinct CDR3 sequences, around 15% of them seen once. Diagnoses used clinical symptoms, serum thyroxine and TRAb, thyroid ultrasound and orbital computed tomography. More than 9.5 ml fresh peripheral blood yielded the PBMCs. The source is a woman aged 45-60 years with Graves' hyperthyroidism that later progressed to Graves' ophthalmopathy. The specimen was blood.

Here the CDR3 reads CASSLGGVGGYEQYF. In nucleotides, the CDR3 is TGTGCCAGCAGCTTAGGGGGGGTAGGCGGCTACGAGCAGTACTTC. V is TRBV11-2 and J is TRBJ2-7; TRBD2 might be the D (6 bases). Per germline, CDR1 SGHAT and CDR2 FQNNGV. The CDR3 is made up of 15 amino acids. V was clipped by 1 base and J by 3 bases, with 13 bases between them. Using reference TRBV11-2 and TRBJ2-7 for the parts outside the CDR3, the full variable domain is EAGVAQSPRYKIIEKRQSVAFWCNPISGHATLYWYQQILGQGPKLLIQFQNNGVVDDSQLPKDRFSAERLKGVDSTLKIQPAKLEDSAVYLCASSLGGVGGYEQYFGPGTRLTVT.